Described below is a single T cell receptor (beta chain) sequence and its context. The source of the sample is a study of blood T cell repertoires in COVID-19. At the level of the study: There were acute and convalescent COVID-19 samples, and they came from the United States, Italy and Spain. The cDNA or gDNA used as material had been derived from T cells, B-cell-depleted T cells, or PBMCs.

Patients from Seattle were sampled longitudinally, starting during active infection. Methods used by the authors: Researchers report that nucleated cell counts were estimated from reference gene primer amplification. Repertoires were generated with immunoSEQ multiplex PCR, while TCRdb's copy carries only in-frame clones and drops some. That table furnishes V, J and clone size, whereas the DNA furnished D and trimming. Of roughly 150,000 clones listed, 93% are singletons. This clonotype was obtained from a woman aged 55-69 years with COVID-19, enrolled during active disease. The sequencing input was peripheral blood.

CDR3 amino acids: CASSSGQFSGNTIYF. The CDR3 region has the DNA TGTGCCAGCAGCTCCGGACAGTTCTCTGGAAACACCATATATTTT. This rearrangement joins TRBV5-4 to TRBJ1-3; TRBD1 is a possible D gene (6 bases). Per germline, CDR1 SGHNT and CDR2 YYREEE (reference sequence). Trimming took 3 bases from V and 0 from J, leaving 10 bases between them. CDR3 length equals 15 residues.